A single sample is the source of the 28 T cell receptor beta chains below, sequenced in a study of shared clonotypes between healthy human individuals. TCRdb's table, derived via immunoSEQ multiplex PCR, lists solely in-frame clones and lacks some. The table shows about 480,000 clones, with more than 65% occurring only once. Sequencing was carried out using PBMCs. These TCRs come from a woman aged 40 to 50 in good health. Some clones in this sample may be carry-over from other donors' samples.

The rearrangement joins TRBV28 to TRBJ2-3; D not resolved. This CDR3 contains 11 residues. The V gene's germline CDR1 is MDHEN and CDR2 SYDVKM. Trimming removed 7 bases at V and 4 bases at J, with 6 bases between. CDR3 coding DNA: TGTGCCAGCACCCTCTCAGATACGCAGTATTTT. Translating it yields CASTLSDTQYF.

Details on this clone: The junction shows a germline mismatch at one end, possibly a read error. This chain joins TRBV4-3 and TRBJ2-7, with 12 bases lining up with TRBD2. The germline V gene encodes CDR1 LGHNA and CDR2 YSLEER. CDR3 length equals 16 residues. The CDR3 region has the DNA TGCGCCGGCAGCCAAGATCCCCTAGCGGGAGGGTACGAGCAGTACTTC. Translation: CAGSQDPLAGGYEQYF.

V usage is TRBV6-1 and J usage is TRBJ2-7, with D unresolved. Trimming took 2 bases from V and 2 from J, leaving 10 bases between them. Germline CDR1 is MNHNS and CDR2 is SASEGT. There are 14 residues in the CDR3. In DNA, the CDR3 is TGTGCCAGCAGTGAACAACAAAGTACCTACGAGCAGTACTTC. This encodes CASSEQQSTYEQYF.

The rearrangement uses TRBV6-9 and TRBJ1-5; TRBD1 agrees at 7 bases. Trimming cost V 2 bases and J 4 bases; bases outside gene matches: 5. The CDR3 has 15 residues. In germline, CDR1 is MNHGY, CDR2 SVAAGI. CDR3 protein: CASSYLEDRNQPQHF. CDR3 sequence (DNA): TGTGCCAGCAGTTATCTAGAGGACAGGAATCAGCCCCAGCATTTT.

The chain couples TRBV7-6 to TRBJ2-7; TRBD2 matches at 7 bases. Germline CDR1 is SGHVS and CDR2 is FNYEAQ. V shed 2 bases, J shed 9 bases, and the junction held 13 bases outside the gene matches. This CDR3 has 15 residues. CDR3 nucleotide sequence: TGTGCCAGCAGCTTAAGCGGGACTCAATTAGGGGTGCAGTACTTC. Translating gives CASSLSGTQLGVQYF.

CDR3 DNA: TGTGCCAGCAGCTATCTAGCGCCAACCAGCTACAATGAGCAGTTCTTC. Translating it yields CASSYLAPTSYNEQFF. V is TRBV9 and J is TRBJ2-1, with a possible D match to TRBD2 (6 bases). The CDR3 contains 16 residues. Between the trimmed V and J ends, which lost 4 bases and 3 bases, there was a span of 17 bases. Germline V gene lookup returns CDR1 SGDLS and CDR2 YYNGEE.

This clone appeared a single time. The chain couples TRBV5-6 to TRBJ1-6; D gene ambiguous. Looked up from germline, CDR1 is SGHDT and CDR2 is YYEEEE. The CDR3 covers 16 residues. V gave up 0 bases and J gave up 8 bases, with 15 bases separating them. The CDR3 nucleotides read TGTGCCAGCAGCTTGGACCGGCGGGAGGGATATTCACCCCTCCACTTT. Amino acid sequence: CASSLDRREGYSPLHF.

V is TRBV10-1 and J is TRBJ2-7; 10 bases are a match to TRBD1. The CDR3 covers 13 residues. V was clipped by 3 bases and J by 12 bases; unmatched bases: 8. The germline V gene has CDR1 WNHNN and CDR2 SYGVQD (reference sequence). DNA of the CDR3: TGCGCCAGCAGTGACCGGACAGGGGGAGGGACGTACTTC. Translated, it gives CASSDRTGGGTYF.

The chain recombines TRBV13 with TRBJ1-5; the D is unclear. V was clipped by 0 bases and J by 0 bases, with 12 bases between them. Germline lookup yields CDR1 PRHDT and CDR2 FYEKMQ (reference sequence). CDR3 length: 17 residues. The CDR3 DNA reads as TGTGCCAGCAGCTTAGGGGTTGGAGGGAATAGCAATCAGCCCCAGCATTTT. Its protein is CASSLGVGGNSNQPQHF.

The genes are TRBV7-8 and TRBJ2-1; 8 bases match TRBD1. The length of the CDR3 is 16 residues. The trim removed 1 base at V and 4 bases at J, leaving 6 bases unmatched. Germline assignment: CDR1 SGHVS and CDR2 FQNEAQ. CDR3 residues: CASSLGPGQDYNEQFF. CDR3 in DNA: TGTGCCAGCAGCTTAGGACCGGGACAGGATTACAATGAGCAGTTCTTC.

V usage is TRBV28 and J usage is TRBJ2-7; D gene uncertain. CDR1 and CDR2 (germline): MDHEN, SYDVKM. V gave up 7 bases and J gave up 2 bases, with 12 bases separating them. There are 13 residues in the CDR3. CDR3 in amino acids: CASIRVDTYEQYF. CDR3 DNA sequence: TGTGCCAGCATACGTGTTGATACCTACGAGCAGTACTTC.

There are many counts of this clone. The V and J genes are TRBV10-2 and TRBJ2-7, with D unclear. The germline V gene encodes CDR1 WSHSY and CDR2 SAAADI. Trimming cost V 1 base and J 2 bases, with 6 bases left between them. The CDR3 runs 13 residues. The CDR3 DNA reads TGCGCCAGCAGTGAGTGGAAAACCTACGAGCAGTACTTC. The encoded protein is CASSEWKTYEQYF.

V and J are TRBV15 and TRBJ2-3; a possible D gene is TRBD1 (6 bases). Germline V lookup: CDR1 LNHNV, CDR2 YYDKDF (reference sequence). The CDR3 consists of 15 residues. Trimming pared 0 bases from V and 4 bases from J, leaving 11 bases between. The CDR3 loop reads CATSRETGWSDTQYF. CDR3 DNA: TGTGCCACCAGCAGAGAAACAGGGTGGTCAGATACGCAGTATTTT.

This rearrangement joins TRBV6-4 to TRBJ2-3; 7 nucleotides match TRBD1. The germline CDR1 and CDR2 sequences are MRHNA and SNTAGT. The CDR3 sequence is 16 residues long. Trimming at V came to 3 bases and at J to 1 base, leaving 7 bases not matched to a gene. The CDR3 reads CASSETGHTGTDTQYF. The CDR3, as DNA: TGTGCCAGCAGTGAGACAGGGCACACTGGCACAGATACGCAGTATTTT.

The genes are TRBV29-1 and TRBJ2-3; D gene ambiguous. Germline-derived CDR1 and CDR2 are SQVTM and ANQGSEA. This CDR3 contains 14 residues. Trimming took 7 bases from V and 0 from J, leaving 14 bases between them. CDR3 bases: TGCAGCGCCCTTCTTGGGGTTAGCACAGATACGCAGTATTTT. It is translated as CSALLGVSTDTQYF.

The chain recombines TRBV7-2 with TRBJ2-1; TRBD2 matches 9 bases. V lost 5 bases, J lost 3 bases, and 8 bases stayed unmatched. Per germline, CDR1 SGHTA and CDR2 FQGNSA. The CDR3 length is 16 residues. CDR3 sequence: CASSPRGLANYNEQFF. The CDR3 DNA is TGTGCCAGCAGCCCTAGGGGACTAGCCAACTACAATGAGCAGTTCTTC.

This chain joins TRBV10-3 and TRBJ2-1; D may be TRBD2 (6 bases). CDR3 size: 18 residues. From germline, CDR1 is ENHRY and CDR2 SYGVKD. V was shortened by 4 bases and J by 5 bases, with 24 bases between the two germline ends. The CDR3 here is CAISASPYGSGADNEQFF. DNA for the CDR3: TGTGCCATCAGTGCGTCCCCGTATGGTAGCGGAGCCGACAATGAGCAGTTCTTC.

In this sample, this clone turned up once. The chain joins TRBV30 to TRBJ2-7; 10 bases match TRBD1. This CDR3 contains 14 residues. Germline assignment: CDR1 GTSNPN and CDR2 SVGIG (reference sequence). Germline trimming cut 2 bases from V and 7 bases from J; bases unmatched to any gene: 8. The CDR3 coding sequence is TGTGCCTGGAGTAGGAAGGACAGGGGGATTGAGCAGTACTTC. Amino acid sequence: CAWSRKDRGIEQYF.

This chain connects TRBV30 to TRBJ1-5; D unresolved. V was shortened by 2 bases and J by 3 bases, with 8 bases between the two germline ends. CDR1 and CDR2 from the germline V gene are GTSNPN and SVGIG (reference sequence). The CDR3 has 13 residues. The CDR3 protein is CAWSSGTNQPQHF. The CDR3 coding sequence is TGTGCCTGGAGTTCAGGAACCAATCAGCCCCAGCATTTT.

The chain links TRBV18 to TRBJ2-7; D is unclear. V gave up 3 bases and J gave up 0 bases, with 9 bases separating them. The germline V gene has CDR1 KGHSH and CDR2 LQKENI. This CDR3 is built from 14 residues. The chain's CDR3 is CASSPSMSSYEQYF. The CDR3 DNA is TGTGCCAGCTCACCCTCTATGAGCTCCTACGAGCAGTACTTC. The full variable domain, its missing parts supplied by reference TRBV18 and TRBJ2-7, is NAGVMQNPRHLVRRRGQEARLRCSPMKGHSHVYWYRQLPEEGLKFMVYLQKENIIDESGMPKERFSAEFPKEGPSILRIQQVVRGDSAAYFCASSPSMSSYEQYFGPGTRLTVT.

This clone came up a few times. V gene TRBV11-2 combines with J gene TRBJ2-3, with 7 bases matching TRBD1. The germline V gene has CDR1 SGHAT and CDR2 FQNNGV. Trimming cost V 5 bases and J 0 bases; bases outside gene matches: 8. This CDR3 is built from 16 residues. The CDR3 is CASSPSRGRSTDTQYF. In DNA, the CDR3 is TGTGCCAGCAGCCCCAGTAGGGGGCGCAGCACAGATACGCAGTATTTT.

This clone occurred once. This rearrangement joins TRBV7-9 to TRBJ2-7; no clear D. The CDR3 totals 14 residues. The V gene lost 1 base and the J gene lost 3 bases, with 10 bases spanning the gap. CDR1 and CDR2 (germline): SEHNR, FQNEAQ (reference sequence). For the CDR3, the DNA is TGTGCCAGCAGCTTAGGCGGTACGGTCTACGAGCAGTACTTC. Translated: CASSLGGTVYEQYF.

This clone has just one count. The chain links TRBV4-3 to TRBJ1-2, with D possibly TRBD1 on 5 matching bases. Per the germline V gene, CDR1 is LGHNA and CDR2 is YSLEER. V lost 0 bases and J 4 bases, leaving 12 bases between the germline ends. The CDR3 has 15 amino acids. The DNA of the CDR3 is TGCGCCAGCAGCCAAGAAATTAAGGGACCCTATGGCTACACCTTC. Protein: CASSQEIKGPYGYTF.

The chain couples TRBV7-2 to TRBJ2-1, with TRBD1 matching over 7 bases. The V gene's germline CDR1 is SGHTA and CDR2 FQGNSA. Trimming cost V 5 bases and J 4 bases; bases outside gene matches: 8. The CDR3 loop spans 15 amino acids. This CDR3 is CASSLVGTAYNEQFF. The CDR3 DNA reads TGTGCCAGCAGCCTAGTCGGGACAGCGTACAATGAGCAGTTCTTC.

This clone occurred a few times. The V call is TRBV9, the J call TRBJ1-2; D perhaps matches TRBD1 (6 bases). The V end lost 3 bases, the J end lost 2 bases, and 11 bases lay between the germline ends. The CDR3 is 14 amino acids. Germline V lookup: CDR1 SGDLS, CDR2 YYNGEE. CDR3 in amino acids: CASSGGLTNYGYTF. CDR3 bases: TGTGCCAGCAGCGGGGGGCTAACAAACTATGGCTACACCTTC.

The gene calls are TRBV6-4 and TRBJ2-1; 9 nucleotides match TRBD2. V lost 6 bases to trimming and J lost 4 bases; unmatched junction nucleotides: 7. The CDR3 loop spans 15 amino acids. Germline V CDR1 and CDR2: MRHNA, SNTAGT. The CDR3 coding sequence is TGTGCCAGCAGCTCCATAGCGGGAGCGTACAATGAGCAGTTCTTC. Protein sequence: CASSSIAGAYNEQFF.

V is TRBV6-1 and J is TRBJ1-1; D ambiguous. Trimming took off 2 bases at V and 4 bases at J, with 14 bases between the two ends. This CDR3 is 15 amino acids long. The V gene's germline CDR1 is MNHNS and CDR2 SASEGT. The CDR3 reads CASSESRIRGTEAFF. The CDR3 DNA sequence: TGTGCCAGCAGTGAATCCCGGATTCGTGGCACTGAAGCTTTCTTT.

This clone has a count of ten or more. The J gene is TRBJ1-2, the V gene TRBV9; TRBD1 might be the D (5 bases). The CDR3 runs 13 residues. Germline V lookup: CDR1 SGDLS, CDR2 YYNGEE. V lost 5 bases to trimming and J lost 4 bases, with 12 bases between them. The CDR3 region is CASRGTAVYGYTF. CDR3 DNA: TGTGCCAGCAGGGGGACGGCGGTCTATGGCTACACCTTC.